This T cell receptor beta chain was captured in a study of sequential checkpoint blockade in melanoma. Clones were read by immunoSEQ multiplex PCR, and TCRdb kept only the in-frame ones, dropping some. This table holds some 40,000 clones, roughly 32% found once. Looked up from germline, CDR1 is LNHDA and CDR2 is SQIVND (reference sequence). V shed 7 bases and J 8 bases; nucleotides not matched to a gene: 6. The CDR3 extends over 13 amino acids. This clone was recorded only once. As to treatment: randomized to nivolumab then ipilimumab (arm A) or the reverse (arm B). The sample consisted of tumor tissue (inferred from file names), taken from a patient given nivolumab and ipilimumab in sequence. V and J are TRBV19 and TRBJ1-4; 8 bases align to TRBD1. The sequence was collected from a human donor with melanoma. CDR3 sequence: CASKDRDVEKLFF. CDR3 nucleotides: TGTGCCAGTAAGGACAGGGATGTCGAAAAACTGTTTTTT.